Below, one T cell receptor (beta chain) is given with its context. Profiling relied on immunoSEQ multiplex PCR, and the TCRdb table lists in-frame clones only, not all of them. The data contain 17,000 or so clones, roughly 90% of them seen just once; the ten biggest clones take up about 2.1%. The sample comes from a study of chemoradiotherapy in HPV16-positive cancers. Germline V gene data show CDR1 as SQVTM and CDR2 as ANQGSEA. The V gene end was trimmed by 6 bases and the J gene end by 3 bases; junction bases not matched to a gene: 7. The CDR3 spans 14 residues. The chain carries TRBV29-1 and TRBJ1-1; 10 nucleotides match TRBD1. This receptor was obtained from a human donor with HPV-associated anogenital cancer. The sequencing used blood, collected from a patient who underwent chemoradiotherapy. CDR3 residues: CSVVRTGGDTEAFF. CDR3 nucleotide sequence: TGCAGCGTAGTTAGGACAGGGGGGGACACTGAAGCTTTCTTT.